This T cell receptor beta chain was recorded in a study of T-cell reconstitution after alpha-beta-depleted transplantation in children. A TCRbeta library incorporating unique molecular identifiers was prepared. TCRdb independently ran MiXCR on the PCR reads; one entry per CDR3 protein. The sample contains about 400,000 distinct CDR3 sequences, about 20% of which appear only once. The length of the CDR3 is 17 residues. Germline CDR1 LGHNA, CDR2 YNFKEQ. With V trimmed by 0 bases and J by 6 bases, 7 bases remained unmatched. This sequence joins TRBV4-2 and TRBJ2-1, with TRBD2 identical over 11 bases. The receptor comes from a human donor who donated a stem cell graft to a child with acute myeloid leukemia. The source was PBMCs from the stem cell graft donor, collected from the stem cell graft. The CDR3 bases are TGTGCCAGCAGCCAAGAGACTAGCGGGACGAATTGCAATGAGCAGTTCTTC. This sequence encodes CASSQETSGTNCNEQFF.